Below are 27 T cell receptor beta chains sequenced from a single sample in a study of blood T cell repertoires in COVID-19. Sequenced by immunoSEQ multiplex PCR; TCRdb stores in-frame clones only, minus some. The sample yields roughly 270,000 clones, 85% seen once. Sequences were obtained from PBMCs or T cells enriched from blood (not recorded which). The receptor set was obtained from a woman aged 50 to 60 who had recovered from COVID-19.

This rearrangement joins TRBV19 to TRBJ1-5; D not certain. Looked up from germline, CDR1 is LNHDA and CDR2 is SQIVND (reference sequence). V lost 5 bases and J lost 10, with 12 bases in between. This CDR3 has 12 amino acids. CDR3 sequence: CASSPLAGPQHF. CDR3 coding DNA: TGTGCCAGTAGTCCCCTAGCGGGTCCCCAGCATTTT.

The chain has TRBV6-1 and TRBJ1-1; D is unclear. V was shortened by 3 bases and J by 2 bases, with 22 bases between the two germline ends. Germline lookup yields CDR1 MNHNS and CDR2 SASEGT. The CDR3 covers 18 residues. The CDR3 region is CASSDYRVPGLLNTEAFF. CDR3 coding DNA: TGTGCCAGCAGTGATTACCGGGTCCCGGGTCTCTTAAACACTGAAGCTTTCTTT.

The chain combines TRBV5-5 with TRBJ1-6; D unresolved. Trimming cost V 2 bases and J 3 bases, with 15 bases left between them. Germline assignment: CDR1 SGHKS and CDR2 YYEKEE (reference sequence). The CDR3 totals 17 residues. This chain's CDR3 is CASSFRQRDYYNSPLHF. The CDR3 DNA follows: TGTGCCAGCAGCTTCCGGCAGCGTGATTACTATAATTCACCCCTCCACTTT.

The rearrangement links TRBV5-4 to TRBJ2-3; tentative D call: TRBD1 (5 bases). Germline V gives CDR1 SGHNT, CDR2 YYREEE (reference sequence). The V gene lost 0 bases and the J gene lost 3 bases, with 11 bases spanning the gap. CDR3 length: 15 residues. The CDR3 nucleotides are TGTGCCAGCAGCTTGGCCTCGAAGGGGACAGATACGCAGTATTTT. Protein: CASSLASKGTDTQYF.

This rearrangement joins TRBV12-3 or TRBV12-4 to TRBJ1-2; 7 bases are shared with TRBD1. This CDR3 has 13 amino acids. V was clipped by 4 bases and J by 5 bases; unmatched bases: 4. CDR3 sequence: CASSSTGKYGYTF. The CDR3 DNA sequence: TGTGCCAGCAGTTCGACAGGGAAGTATGGCTACACCTTC.

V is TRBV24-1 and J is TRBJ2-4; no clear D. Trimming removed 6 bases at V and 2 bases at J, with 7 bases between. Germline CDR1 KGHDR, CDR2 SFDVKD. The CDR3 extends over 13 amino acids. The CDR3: CATSMSTKNIQYF. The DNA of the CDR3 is TGTGCCACCAGTATGAGCACCAAAAACATTCAGTACTTC.

This chain's CDR3 is CASSSNSGSNEQYF. Here the CDR3 DNA reads TGTGCCAGCAGTTCAAATAGCGGGAGCAACGAGCAGTACTTC. The chain is built from TRBV5-4 and TRBJ2-7, with 9 bases that match TRBD2. This CDR3 has 14 residues. The V gene's germline CDR1 is SGHNT and CDR2 YYREEE (reference sequence). With 5 bases clipped from V and 5 bases from J, the junction kept 8 bases outside the gene matches.

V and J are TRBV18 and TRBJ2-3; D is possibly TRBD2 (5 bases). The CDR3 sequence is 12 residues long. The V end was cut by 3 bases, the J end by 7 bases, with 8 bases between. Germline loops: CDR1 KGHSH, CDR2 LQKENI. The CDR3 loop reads CASSPPSYTQYF. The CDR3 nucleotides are TGTGCCAGCTCACCCCCTAGCTATACGCAGTATTTT.

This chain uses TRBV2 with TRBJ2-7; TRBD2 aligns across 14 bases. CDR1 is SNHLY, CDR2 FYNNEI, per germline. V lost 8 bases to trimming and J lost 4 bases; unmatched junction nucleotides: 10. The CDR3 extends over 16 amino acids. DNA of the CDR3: TGTGCCAGCCAATATCGGACTAGCGGGGGGTTTTACGAGCAGTACTTC. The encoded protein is CASQYRTSGGFYEQYF.

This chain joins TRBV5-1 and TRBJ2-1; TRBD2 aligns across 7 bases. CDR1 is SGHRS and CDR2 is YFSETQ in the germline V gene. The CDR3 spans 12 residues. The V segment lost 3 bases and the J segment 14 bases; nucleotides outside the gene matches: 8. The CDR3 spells CASSSSGGGEFF. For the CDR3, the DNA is TGCGCCAGCAGCTCTTCCGGGGGAGGGGAGTTCTTC. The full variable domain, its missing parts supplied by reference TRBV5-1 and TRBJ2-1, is KAGVTQTPRYLIKTRGQQVTLSCSPISGHRSVSWYQQTPGQGLQFLFEYFSETQRNKGNFPGRFSGRQFSNSRSEMNVSTLELGDSALYLCASSSSGGGEFFGPGTRLTVL.

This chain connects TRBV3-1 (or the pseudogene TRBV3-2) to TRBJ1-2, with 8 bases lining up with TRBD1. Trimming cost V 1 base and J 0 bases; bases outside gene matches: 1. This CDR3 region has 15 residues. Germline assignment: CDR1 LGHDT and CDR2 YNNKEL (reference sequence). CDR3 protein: CASSQGQGPNYGYTF. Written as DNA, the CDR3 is TGTGCCAGCAGCCAAGGACAGGGGCCTAACTATGGCTACACCTTC.

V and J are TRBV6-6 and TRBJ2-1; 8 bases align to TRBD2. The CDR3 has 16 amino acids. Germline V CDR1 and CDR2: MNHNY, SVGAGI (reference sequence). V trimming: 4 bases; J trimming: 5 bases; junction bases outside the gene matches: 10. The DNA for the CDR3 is TGTGCCAGCAGTTGGGCGACTAGCGCAACACACAATGAGCAGTTCTTC. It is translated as CASSWATSATHNEQFF.

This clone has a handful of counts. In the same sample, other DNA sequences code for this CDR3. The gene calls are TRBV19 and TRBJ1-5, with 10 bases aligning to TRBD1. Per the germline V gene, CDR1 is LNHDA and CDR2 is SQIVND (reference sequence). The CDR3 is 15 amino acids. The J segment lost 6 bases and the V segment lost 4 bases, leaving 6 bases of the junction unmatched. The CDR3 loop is CASSTRQGAGQPQHF. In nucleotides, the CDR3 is TGTGCCAGTAGTACCCGACAGGGGGCCGGTCAGCCCCAGCATTTT.

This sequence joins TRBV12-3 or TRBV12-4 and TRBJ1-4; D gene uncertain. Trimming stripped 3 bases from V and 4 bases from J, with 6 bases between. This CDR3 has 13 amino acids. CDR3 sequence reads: CASSFLGNEKLFF. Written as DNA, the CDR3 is TGTGCCAGCAGTTTCCTCGGTAATGAAAAACTGTTTTTT.

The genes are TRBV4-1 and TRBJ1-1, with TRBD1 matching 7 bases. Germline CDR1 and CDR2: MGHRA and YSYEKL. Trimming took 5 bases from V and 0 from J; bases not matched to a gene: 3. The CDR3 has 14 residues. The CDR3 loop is CASSVQGMNTEAFF. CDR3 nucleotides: TGCGCCAGCAGCGTACAGGGGATGAACACTGAAGCTTTCTTT.

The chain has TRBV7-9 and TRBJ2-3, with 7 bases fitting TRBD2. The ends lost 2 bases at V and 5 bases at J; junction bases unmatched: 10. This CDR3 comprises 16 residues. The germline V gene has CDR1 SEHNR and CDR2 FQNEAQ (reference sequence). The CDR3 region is CASSLSGGSSGDTQYF. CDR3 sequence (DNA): TGTGCCAGCAGCTTATCGGGCGGGAGTAGTGGAGATACGCAGTATTTT.

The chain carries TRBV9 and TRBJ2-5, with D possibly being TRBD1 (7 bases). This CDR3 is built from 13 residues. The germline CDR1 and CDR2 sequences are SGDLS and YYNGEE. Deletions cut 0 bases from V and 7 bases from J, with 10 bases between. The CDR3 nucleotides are TGTGCCAGCAGCGTAGAGCAGGGGGGGACCCAGTACTTC. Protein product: CASSVEQGGTQYF.

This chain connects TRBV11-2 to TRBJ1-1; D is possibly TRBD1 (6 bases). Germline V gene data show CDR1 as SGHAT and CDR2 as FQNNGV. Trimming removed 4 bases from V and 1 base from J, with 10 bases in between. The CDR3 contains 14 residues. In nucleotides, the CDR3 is TGTGCCAGCAGCTACTGGACAGAGAACACTGAAGCTTTCTTT. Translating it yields CASSYWTENTEAFF.

The CDR3 DNA follows: TGTGCCAGCAGTGAGACTAGCGGGAGCAGCGGGGAGCTGTTTTTT. It yields the protein CASSETSGSSGELFF. The chain carries TRBV2 and TRBJ2-2, with TRBD2 matching 12 bases. V was pared by 3 bases and J by 7 bases, with 3 bases of the junction left unmatched. The CDR3 extends over 15 amino acids. CDR1 is SNHLY and CDR2 is FYNNEI in the germline V gene.

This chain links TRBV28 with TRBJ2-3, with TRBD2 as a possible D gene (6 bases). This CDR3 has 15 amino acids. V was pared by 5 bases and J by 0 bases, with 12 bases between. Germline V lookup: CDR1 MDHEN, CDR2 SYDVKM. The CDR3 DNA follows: TGTGCCAGCAGTCGCCCTGGGGGGAGCACAGATACGCAGTATTTT. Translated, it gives CASSRPGGSTDTQYF.

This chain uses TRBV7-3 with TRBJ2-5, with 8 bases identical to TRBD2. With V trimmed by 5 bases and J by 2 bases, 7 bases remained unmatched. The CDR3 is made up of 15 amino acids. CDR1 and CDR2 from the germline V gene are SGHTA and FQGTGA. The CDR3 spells CASSPRGVRQETQYF. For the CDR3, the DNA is TGTGCCAGCAGCCCGCGGGGGGTCCGTCAAGAGACCCAGTACTTC. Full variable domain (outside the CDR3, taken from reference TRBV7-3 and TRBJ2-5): GAGVSQTPSNKVTEKGKYVELRCDPISGHTALYWYRQSLGQGPEFLIYFQGTGAADDSGLPNDRFFAVRPEGSVSTLKIQRTERGDSAVYLCASSPRGVRQETQYFGPGTRLLVL.

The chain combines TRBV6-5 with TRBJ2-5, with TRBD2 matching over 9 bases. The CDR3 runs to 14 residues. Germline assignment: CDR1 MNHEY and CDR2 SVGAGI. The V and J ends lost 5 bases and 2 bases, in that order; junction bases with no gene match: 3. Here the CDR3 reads CASSISGGQETQYF. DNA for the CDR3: TGTGCCAGCAGTATTAGCGGGGGACAAGAGACCCAGTACTTC.

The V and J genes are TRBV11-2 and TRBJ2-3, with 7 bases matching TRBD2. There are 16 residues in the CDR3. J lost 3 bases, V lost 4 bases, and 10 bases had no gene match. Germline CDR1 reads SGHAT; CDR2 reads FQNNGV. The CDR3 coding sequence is TGTGCCAGCAGCTGGTGGGGGAGGGCCAATACAGATACGCAGTATTTT. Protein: CASSWWGRANTDTQYF.

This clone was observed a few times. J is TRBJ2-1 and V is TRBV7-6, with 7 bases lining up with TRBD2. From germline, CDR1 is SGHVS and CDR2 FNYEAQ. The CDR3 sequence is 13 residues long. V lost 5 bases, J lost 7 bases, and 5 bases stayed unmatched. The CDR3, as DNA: TGTGCCAGCAGCCATGCGGGGGAAAATGAGCAGTTCTTC. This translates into CASSHAGENEQFF.

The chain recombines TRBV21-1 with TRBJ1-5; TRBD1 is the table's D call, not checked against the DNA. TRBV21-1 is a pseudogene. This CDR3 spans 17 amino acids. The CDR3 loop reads CASRLQGSTASNQPQHF. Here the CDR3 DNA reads TGTGCCAGCAGATTACAGGGGTCCACCGCCAGCAATCAGCCCCAGCATTTT.

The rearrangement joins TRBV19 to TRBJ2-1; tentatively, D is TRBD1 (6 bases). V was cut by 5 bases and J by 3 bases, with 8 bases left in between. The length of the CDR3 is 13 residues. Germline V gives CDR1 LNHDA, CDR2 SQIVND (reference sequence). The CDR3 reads CASSPTGYNEQFF. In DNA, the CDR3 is TGTGCCAGTAGTCCGACAGGCTACAATGAGCAGTTCTTC.

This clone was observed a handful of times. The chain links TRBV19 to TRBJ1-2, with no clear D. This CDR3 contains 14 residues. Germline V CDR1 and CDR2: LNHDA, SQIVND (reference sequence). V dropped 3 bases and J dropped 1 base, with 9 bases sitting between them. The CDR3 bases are TGTGCCAGTAGTATCCATCTAGTTAACTATGGCTACACCTTC. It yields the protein CASSIHLVNYGYTF.